What follows describes a single TCR beta chain. The antigen remains undetermined. This sample was taken from a study of response to subunit inactivated influenza vaccine. One entry per CDR3 protein results from TCRdb running MiXCR on the RT-PCR reads. The table records more than 400,000 distinct CDR3 sequences, around 9.9% of them present only once. J was trimmed by 3 bases and V by 6 bases; bases with no gene match: 4. The CDR3 contains 15 residues. CDR1 and CDR2 (germline): MNHNS, SASEGT. Findings of the study overall: With each seasonal influenza vaccination, the authors suggested, few new T cells are recruited.

Sequencing used PBMCs from blood, obtained around seven weeks after vaccination. The receptor comes from a man between 45 and 60 years old who received an inactivated influenza vaccine. This chain links TRBV6-1 with TRBJ1-6, with 8 bases lining up with TRBD1. The CDR3 DNA follows: TGTGCCAGCAGGAGACAGGGGCTCTATAATTCACCCCTCCACTTT. Its translation is CASRRQGLYNSPLHF.